The clone carrying this TCR beta chain came up a few times. No antigen is known for it. The data derive from a study of T cell repertoires in cytomegalovirus infection. Overall study context: Signatures in public TCR beta sequences pointed to both CMV infection and matching HLA type. Study results and caveats: There were carriers of CMV plus the relevant HLA, and cumulative public TCR beta family frequency identified them. CMV-specific HLA-C-restricted TCR beta clonotypes dominated the ex vivo response.

TCRdb reprocessed the reads via MiXCR and lists one record per CDR3 protein. Found here are about 920,000 distinct CDR3 sequences, around 32% of them singletons; the top ten hold 13%. V was pared by 3 bases and J by 0 bases, with 14 bases between. The germline gives CDR1 LGHNT, CDR2 FRNRAP. The CDR3 covers 17 residues. This receptor was identified in a human donor in good health (CMV status not recorded). Some clones in this sample may be carry-over from other donors' samples. The material was cultured CD8+ T cells from PBMCs, obtained from culture after CMV antigen stimulation. This chain links TRBV12-5 with TRBJ1-4; no firm D call. In DNA, the CDR3 is TGTGCTAGTGGTTTTATCCCTTTGGAGGCAACTAATGAAAAACTGTTTTTT. It encodes CASGFIPLEATNEKLFF.